This is a list of T cell receptor beta chains from one sample in a study of T-cell memory formation after mild COVID-19. From the 5' RACE reads, TCRdb called clonotypes with MiXCR, one entry per CDR3 protein. Of about 600,000 distinct CDR3 sequences in the sample, roughly 21% were seen once. The sequenced sample consisted of PBMCs or a T cell subset sorted from them (not recorded which). These receptors were obtained from an adult woman who had mild COVID-19 (a few samples of this study predate the infection). Cell type and time point are not known. Both conserved end residues are part of each CDR3. A D gene is named only where the DNA matches it firmly. Clone size is shown for a subset of rows, as once, few, many or a class of expanded clone.

j_call | clone_size | v_call | d_call | cdr3_nt | cdr3_aa
TRBJ2-1 | - | TRBV2 | - | TGTGCCAGCAGTGAAAGGCGGGACTGGGCCAATGAGCAGTTCTTC | CASSERRDWANEQFF
TRBJ2-1 | few | TRBV29-1 | - | TGCAGCGTTTCCCTCGGACAGAGCTCCTACAATGAGCAGTTCTTC | CSVSLGQSSYNEQFF
TRBJ2-7 | - | TRBV7-6 | - | TGTGCCAGCAGTCCTAATCCGGGGTCCCACGAGCAGTACTTC | CASSPNPGSHEQYF
TRBJ1-2 | few | TRBV20-1 | - | TGCAGTGCCACCGGGGGCTGGGACGGCTACACCTTC | CSATGGWDGYTF
TRBJ1-2 | - | TRBV29-1 | - | TGCAGCGTTCGGGAGGGGAACTATGGCTACACCTTC | CSVREGNYGYTF
TRBJ2-7 | few | TRBV12-3/TRBV12-4 | TRBD2 | TGTGCCAGCAGTCCGGGACTAGCGAGATTCATGGCGGGCGAGCAGTACTTC | CASSPGLARFMAGEQYF
TRBJ1-2 | - | TRBV9 | - | TGTGCCAGCAGCGTAGTTGGGGGTGAAGGAGGCTACACCTTC | CASSVVGGEGGYTF
TRBJ2-5 | - | TRBV20-1 | - | TGCAGTGCTAGAGATCGCGTTAAGGGCGGAGAGACCCAGTACTTC | CSARDRVKGGETQYF
TRBJ1-1 | - | TRBV5-1 | TRBD1 | TGCGCCAGCAGCTCCCTGCCAGGGGGAGGGAAAACTGAAGCTTTCTTT | CASSSLPGGGKTEAFF
TRBJ1-3 | few | TRBV25-1 | - | TGTGCCAGCAGTGACCCCCGCGGAGCCGGAAACACCATATATTTT | CASSDPRGAGNTIYF
TRBJ2-3 | - | TRBV5-1 | TRBD2 | TGCGCCAGCAGACCGGGGAGCGGGGGGGGCGCAGATACGCAGTATTTT | CASRPGSGGGADTQYF